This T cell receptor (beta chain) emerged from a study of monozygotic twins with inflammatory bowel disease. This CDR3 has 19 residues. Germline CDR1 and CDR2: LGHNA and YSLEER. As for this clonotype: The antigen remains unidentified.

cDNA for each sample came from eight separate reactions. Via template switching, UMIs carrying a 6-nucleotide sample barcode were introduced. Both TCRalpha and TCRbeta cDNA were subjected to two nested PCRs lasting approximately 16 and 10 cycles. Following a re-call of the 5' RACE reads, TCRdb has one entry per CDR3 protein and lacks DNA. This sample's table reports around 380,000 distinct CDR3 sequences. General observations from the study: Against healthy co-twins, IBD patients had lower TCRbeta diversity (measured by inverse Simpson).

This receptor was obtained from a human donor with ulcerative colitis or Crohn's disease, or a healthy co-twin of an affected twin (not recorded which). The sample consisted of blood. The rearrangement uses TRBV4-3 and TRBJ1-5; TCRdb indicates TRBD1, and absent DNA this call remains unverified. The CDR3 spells CASSQDPIGGGRDNQPQHF.